Following are 10 T cell receptor beta chains from one sample sequenced in a study of cytomegalovirus exposure and HLA in healthy donors. PCR was performed using 60 Vbeta and 13 Jbeta primers. Sequenced by immunoSEQ multiplex PCR; TCRdb stores in-frame clones only, minus some. The table lists approximately 110,000 clones, 81% of them singletons. The sequenced sample consisted of PBMCs. All receptors come from a woman between 25 and 40 years old in good health and CMV-seronegative.

The chain couples TRBV5-1 to TRBJ1-2; D is ambiguous. Germline loops: CDR1 SGHRS, CDR2 YFSETQ. Trimming pared 3 bases from V and 1 base from J, leaving 13 bases between. The CDR3 is 15 amino acids. CDR3 sequence: CASSYHRADNYGYTF. The DNA of the CDR3 is TGCGCCAGCAGCTATCACAGAGCCGATAACTATGGCTACACCTTC.

This clone has only a few counts. Mismatch with germline at one junction end may stem from a read error. The chain recombines TRBV7-9 with TRBJ1-6; no clear D gene. Germline assignment: CDR1 SEHNR and CDR2 FQNEAQ (reference sequence). The CDR3 length is 14 residues. The CDR3 DNA is TGTTCCAGCAGCGCCCCGGCGGATAATTCACCCCTCCACTTT. This sequence encodes CSSSAPADNSPLHF. The full variable domain, its missing parts supplied by reference TRBV7-9 and TRBJ1-6, is DTGVSQNPRHKITKRGQNVTFRCDPISEHNRLYWYRQTLGQGPEFLTYFQNEAQLEKSRLLSDRFSAERPKGSFSTLEIQRTEQGDSAMYLCSSSAPADNSPLHFGNGTRLTVT.

The chain carries TRBV7-9 and TRBJ2-1; 13 bases are a match to TRBD2. This CDR3 has 15 amino acids. CDR1 is SEHNR and CDR2 is FQNEAQ in the germline V gene (reference sequence). The junction had 5 bases not matched to a gene; V was cut back by 4 bases and J by 8 bases. The CDR3 protein is CASSSGTSGADEQFF. Written as DNA, the CDR3 is TGTGCCAGCAGCTCCGGGACTAGCGGGGCCGATGAGCAGTTCTTC.

This chain joins TRBV4-1 and TRBJ2-1, with 7 bases identical to TRBD2. The junction had 8 bases not matched to a gene; V was cut back by 4 bases and J by 5 bases. Germline assignment: CDR1 MGHRA and CDR2 YSYEKL. The CDR3 extends over 15 amino acids. CDR3 nucleotides: TGCGCCAGCAGCCCCCCGGGGGGTCCCAACAATGAGCAGTTCTTC. Translation: CASSPPGGPNNEQFF.

The chain links TRBV7-2 to TRBJ2-2; D is unclear. The length of the CDR3 is 12 residues. Germline V CDR1 and CDR2: SGHTA, FQGNSA. The ends were cut back, 3 bases at V and 7 bases at J, with 6 bases in the middle. CDR3 nucleotide sequence: TGTGCCAGCAGCTTCGGTGGCGGGGAGCTGTTTTTT. It specifies CASSFGGGELFF.

This clone was detected once. The chain employs TRBV5-1 and TRBJ2-3; D is possibly TRBD1 (6 bases). Deletions cut 4 bases from V and 4 bases from J, with 16 bases between. This CDR3 has 15 amino acids. Germline CDR1 reads SGHRS; CDR2 reads YFSETQ. As DNA, the CDR3 is TGCGCCAGCAGCCCCAGGGGCCAGCAACCAGATACGCAGTATTTT. Its protein product is CASSPRGQQPDTQYF.

The chain links TRBV4-1 to TRBJ1-3; D possibly corresponds to TRBD1 (5 bases). Germline V gene lookup returns CDR1 MGHRA and CDR2 YSYEKL. V gave up 4 bases and J gave up 4 bases, with 17 bases separating them. The CDR3 length is 16 residues. The CDR3 DNA is TGCGCCAGCAGCCCGGAGGGCTGGGGGGTGGGAAACACCATATATTTT. The encoded protein is CASSPEGWGVGNTIYF.

This clone was counted a few times. The V gene is TRBV5-4, the J gene TRBJ2-7; D is possibly TRBD2 (5 bases). V was pared by 0 bases and J by 5 bases, with 12 bases between. The germline V gene encodes CDR1 SGHNT and CDR2 YYREEE (reference sequence). The CDR3 has 14 amino acids. CDR3 in amino acids: CASSLGGIGHEQYF. The CDR3 bases are TGTGCCAGCAGCTTGGGAGGGATTGGGCACGAGCAGTACTTC. The full variable domain, its missing parts supplied by reference TRBV5-4 and TRBJ2-7, is ETGVTQSPTHLIKTRGQQVTLRCSSQSGHNTVSWYQQALGQGPQFIFQYYREEENGRGNFPPRFSGLQFPNYSSELNVNALELDDSALYLCASSLGGIGHEQYFGPGTRLTVT.

This chain joins TRBV6-1 and TRBJ2-7; D is undetermined. The CDR3 has 14 amino acids. Germline CDR1 and CDR2: MNHNS and SASEGT. V lost 0 bases and J 3 bases, leaving 9 bases between the germline ends. Written as DNA, the CDR3 is TGTGCCAGCAGTGAAGCTGGCAATAACTACGAGCAGTACTTC. Protein sequence: CASSEAGNNYEQYF.

The chain links TRBV6-5 to TRBJ2-5, with D perhaps TRBD2 (6 bases). CDR3 length equals 14 residues. Trimming removed 0 bases from V and 4 bases from J, with 9 bases in between. Germline loops: CDR1 MNHEY, CDR2 SVGAGI. The CDR3 bases are TGTGCCAGCAGTTACTCTACGGGGGTAGAGACCCAGTACTTC. Its protein is CASSYSTGVETQYF.